This is a list of T cell receptor beta chains from one sample in a study of T cells in Graves' hyperthyroidism and ophthalmopathy. In TCRdb, the multiplex PCR reads were re-called with MiXCR into one record per CDR3 protein. The table records hundreds of thousands of distinct CDR3 sequences, 15% to 18% of them present only once. Specimen: blood. These receptors came from a woman between 18 and 29 years old with Graves' hyperthyroidism. Each CDR3 is given with its conserved first and last residue. The D gene is left open where the match is weak. Expanded clones get a size class; other rows say once, few or many, or leave the size out.

j_gene	v_gene	d_gene	abundance	CDR3nt	CDR3aa
TRBJ2-7	TRBV29-1	NA	NA	TGCAGCGGACAATTCGACGAGCAGTACTTC	CSGQFDEQYF
TRBJ2-2	TRBV2	NA	many	TGTGCCAGCAGCTCCTTCGCAGAGGGATGGCTGTTTTTT	CASSSFAEGWLFF
TRBJ2-7	TRBV6-2/TRBV6-3	NA	many	TGTGCCAGCAGTTACTCTTCTGCGGGGCTAACTGGGGAGCAGTACTTC	CASSYSSAGLTGEQYF
TRBJ2-6	TRBV5-1	NA	many	TGCGCCAGCAGCTTGGTGGGAAGCTCTGGGGCCAACGTCCTGACTTTC	CASSLVGSSGANVLTF
TRBJ1-2	TRBV6-1	NA	many	TGTGCCAGCACAACGGCGAACTATGGCTACACCTTC	CASTTANYGYTF
TRBJ2-7	TRBV11-2	NA	many	TGTGCCAGCAGCTTTTACAGCTCCTACGAGCAGTACTTC	CASSFYSSYEQYF
TRBJ2-7	TRBV9	TRBD1	many	TGTGCCAGCAGTCATGACGGGACAGGGTCCGACGAGCAGTACTTC	CASSHDGTGSDEQYF
TRBJ1-5	TRBV12-3/TRBV12-4	TRBD1	many	TGTGCCAGCAGGGCGGGACAGGGAGTGGATCAGCCCCAGCATTTT	CASRAGQGVDQPQHF
TRBJ2-1	TRBV20-1	NA	few	TGCAGTGCTAGAGATCCCCTGAGAAGCGGTGAGCAGTTCTTC	CSARDPLRSGEQFF
TRBJ1-2	TRBV3-1	NA	many	TGTGCCAGCAGCTCGCTCACTCTTGGTGGCAGCCCCTATGGCTACACCTTC	CASSSLTLGGSPYGYTF
TRBJ2-5	TRBV5-1	NA	NA	TGCGCCAGCAGCTTTGCAGGTCACCAAGAGACCCAGTACTTC	CASSFAGHQETQYF
TRBJ2-7	TRBV5-1	TRBD2	many	TGCGCCAGCAGCTTGCGGGGGGGTAGCGCCTACGAGCAGTACTTC	CASSLRGGSAYEQYF
TRBJ2-1	TRBV20-1	TRBD2	medium-sized	TGCAGTGCTAGGTCCCTAGCGGGAGGGGGGGATGAGCAGTTCTTC	CSARSLAGGGDEQFF
TRBJ1-3	TRBV6-1	NA	many	TGTGCCAGCAGAGGTGGTACTGGAAGAATATATTTT	CASRGGTGRIYF
TRBJ2-5	TRBV6-1	NA	many	TGTGCCAGCAGTCTCGGCGGTAGTACCGAGACCCAGTACTTC	CASSLGGSTETQYF
TRBJ2-1	TRBV6-2/TRBV6-3	TRBD2	NA	TGTGCCAGCAGTTACCGGGCTAGCGGATCGAACAATGAGCAGTTCTTC	CASSYRASGSNNEQFF
TRBJ1-2	TRBV2	NA	many	TGTGCCAGCCCACGACAGTTTCTGTATGGCTACACCTTC	CASPRQFLYGYTF
TRBJ2-7	TRBV13	TRBD1	many	TGTGCCAGCAGCCTGGGCGGGGGACAGGGGGCCTACGAGCAGTACTTC	CASSLGGGQGAYEQYF
TRBJ2-3	TRBV29-1	TRBD1	NA	TGCAGCGTTGCCGGCAGCACAGGGGCCACAGATACGCAGTATTTT	CSVAGSTGATDTQYF
TRBJ2-5	TRBV2	TRBD2	many	TGTGCCAGCAGTGAGCCGGGACTAGCGGAATATCTGTACTTC	CASSEPGLAEYLYF
TRBJ2-5	TRBV11-2	TRBD2	many	TGTGCCAGCAGCCTTGGTCCAGCGGGGGGGACTCAAGAGACCCAGTACTTC	CASSLGPAGGTQETQYF
TRBJ2-1	TRBV27	NA	many	TGTGCCAGCAGTTTTGACAGGAGCTCCTACAATGAGCAGTTCTTC	CASSFDRSSYNEQFF
TRBJ2-3	TRBV10-3	NA	NA	TGTGCCATCAGTGAGCCCCCAGCGGCTAGCACAGATACGCAGTATTTT	CAISEPPAASTDTQYF
TRBJ2-4	TRBV24-1	NA	many	TGTGCCACCAGTGCGAGGGGAAACATTCAGTACTTC	CATSARGNIQYF
TRBJ2-5	TRBV11-2	NA	many	TGTGCCAGCAGCTTAGATAAGGGCGGGGAGACCCAGTACTTC	CASSLDKGGETQYF
TRBJ1-5	TRBV7-9	TRBD1	NA	TGTGCCAGCAGCTTCCCCGGCGAGGGAAACAGGGGGCGAAGTCAGCCCCAGCATTTT	CASSFPGEGNRGRSQPQHF
TRBJ2-2	TRBV9	NA	few	TGTGCCAGCAGCGTTTCCCTCTTTGGCGGCGGGTCCGGGGAGCTGTTTTTT	CASSVSLFGGGSGELFF
TRBJ2-5	TRBV20-1	TRBD1	many	TGCAGTGCTAGAGATCGACAGGGAGCTTGGGAGACCCAGTACTTC	CSARDRQGAWETQYF
TRBJ2-6	TRBV6-4	NA	NA	TGTGCCAGCAGTGACAGGGCTGGGGCCAACGTCCTGACTTTC	CASSDRAGANVLTF
TRBJ1-3	TRBV19	NA	NA	TGTGCCAGCCTAGGCACAGCGCTCTCTGGAAACACCATATATTTT	CASLGTALSGNTIYF
TRBJ1-3	TRBV11-2	NA	many	TGTGCCAGCAGCGCAAAGAGGGGGAATGGAAACACCATATATTTT	CASSAKRGNGNTIYF
TRBJ2-7	TRBV12-5	TRBD1	NA	TGTGCTAGTGGTCCACCAACAGGGGTCGGAGAGCAGTACTTC	CASGPPTGVGEQYF
TRBJ1-5	TRBV20-1	NA	many	TGCAGTGCTAGACGCCGGGGGAGCCGTTTCCAGCCCCAGCATTTT	CSARRRGSRFQPQHF
TRBJ1-5	TRBV20-1	NA	many	TGCAGTGCTAGTGCCTTCCGGGGTAGCAATCAGCCCCAGCATTTT	CSASAFRGSNQPQHF
TRBJ2-3	TRBV20-1	NA	many	TGCAGTGCCTGGGGACCCCAATCCCCAGATACGCAGTATTTT	CSAWGPQSPDTQYF
TRBJ1-3	TRBV11-2	NA	few	TGTGCCAGCAGCTTAGCAGCTGGAAACACCATATATTTT	CASSLAAGNTIYF
TRBJ1-2	TRBV12-3/TRBV12-4	TRBD1	many	TGTGCCAGCAGGAGGGGGACAGACTATGGCTACACCTTC	CASRRGTDYGYTF
TRBJ2-5	TRBV9	TRBD2	many	TGTGCCAGCAGCGTCCACCCGGGAGGCCAAGAGACCCAGTACTTC	CASSVHPGGQETQYF
TRBJ2-2	TRBV29-1	NA	few	TGCAGCGTTGCCCCGGACAGGAACACCGGGGAGCTGTTTTTT	CSVAPDRNTGELFF
TRBJ2-2	TRBV18	NA	many	TGTGCCAGCTCACCAATGCGACCCCCTTCAGGTGGGGAGCTGTTTTTT	CASSPMRPPSGGELFF
TRBJ1-2	TRBV24-1	NA	many	TGTGCCACCAGTGATTTGGGGGACCTTTATAACTATGGCTACACCTTC	CATSDLGDLYNYGYTF